The 17 T cell receptor beta chains listed next were all sequenced from one sample in a study of CD8+ T cells in alopecia areata. RNA, once extracted, was reverse transcribed into cDNA for use as the sequencing template. Sequencing used immunoSEQ multiplex PCR; TCRdb keeps in-frame clones, though not all of them. The profile shows about 99,000 clones, around 86% of them singletons. Sample treatment: oral pan-JAK inhibitor, 5-10 mg twice daily. The sequencing used CD8+ T cells sorted from blood, collected at roughly week 30, from a patient treated with tofacitinib. The origin of the receptors is a human donor with alopecia areata.

The rearrangement uses TRBV7-9 and TRBJ2-7; D uncertain. The CDR3 loop spans 16 amino acids. Germline CDR1 SEHNR, CDR2 FQNEAQ (reference sequence). Trimming removed 5 bases from V and 0 bases from J, with 17 bases in between. CDR3 in DNA: TGTGCCAGCAGCCTTGGGCCGGATTCCGACTCCTACGAGCAGTACTTC. It is translated as CASSLGPDSDSYEQYF.

The chain carries TRBV4-1 and TRBJ2-5; either TRBD1 or TRBD2 may fit D (5 bases each). CDR1 and CDR2 from the germline V gene are MGHRA and YSYEKL. The V end was cut by 5 bases, the J end by 3 bases, with 22 bases between. The CDR3 is 17 residues long. In DNA, the CDR3 is TGCGCCAGCAGCTTCTCGGCCGAGGGGAACTATAAAGAGACCCAGTACTTC. Its translation is CASSFSAEGNYKETQYF.

The V gene is TRBV29-1, the J gene TRBJ1-1, with a possible D match to TRBD1 (5 bases). Per germline, CDR1 SQVTM and CDR2 ANQGSEA. Trimming pared 5 bases from V and 6 bases from J, leaving 16 bases between. The CDR3 runs 13 residues. The CDR3, as DNA: TGCAGCGTTCTAGACCAGGGTAGGGCTGAAGCTTTCTTT. Encoded protein: CSVLDQGRAEAFF.

The chain links TRBV7-2 to TRBJ1-6; TRBD1 matches at 8 bases. The V gene's germline CDR1 is SGHTA and CDR2 FQGNSA. The CDR3 is 12 amino acids. J lost 17 bases, V lost 4 bases, and 7 bases had no gene match. In DNA form, the CDR3 reads TGTGCCAGCAGCTCCCGGACAGGGTGGGTCCACTTT. This codes for CASSSRTGWVHF. The complete variable domain, with remaining parts taken from reference TRBV7-2 and TRBJ1-6, reads GAGVSQSPSNKVTEKGKDVELRCDPISGHTALYWYRQSLGQGLEFLIYFQGNSAPDKSGLPSDRFSAERTGGSVSTLTIQRTQQEDSAVYLCASSSRTGWVHFGNGTRLTVT.

V gene TRBV19 combines with J gene TRBJ2-3; D perhaps matches TRBD2 (6 bases). V was pared by 1 base and J by 3 bases, with 20 bases between. CDR1 is LNHDA and CDR2 is SQIVND in the germline V gene (reference sequence). The CDR3 contains 18 residues. CDR3: CASSIAGMAGPLTDTQYF. In DNA, the CDR3 is TGTGCCAGTAGTATAGCAGGGATGGCGGGACCGCTAACAGATACGCAGTATTTT.

V gene TRBV10-3 combines with J gene TRBJ1-2; 9 bases align to TRBD1. With V trimmed by 2 bases and J by 1 base, 5 bases remained unmatched. The CDR3 covers 16 residues. The germline gives CDR1 ENHRY, CDR2 SYGVKD. The CDR3 DNA is TGTGCCATCAGTGAGGAAGAGACAGGGGGTAACTATGGCTACACCTTC. As protein: CAISEEETGGNYGYTF.

V usage is TRBV11-2 and J usage is TRBJ2-7; 9 nucleotides match TRBD2. Germline loops: CDR1 SGHAT, CDR2 FQNNGV. Losses at the gene ends were 1 base for V and 3 bases for J; bases not matched to a gene: 7. The CDR3 covers 16 residues. CDR3 DNA sequence: TGTGCCAGCAGCTTAGTCTCTGGGACTAGCCTCTACGAGCAGTACTTC. Protein sequence: CASSLVSGTSLYEQYF.

The chain joins TRBV5-1 to TRBJ2-7; the D gene is possibly TRBD2 (5 bases). This CDR3 region has 14 residues. Trimming shortened V by 3 bases and J by 1 base, and 11 bases separated the two germline ends. Germline V gene data show CDR1 as SGHRS and CDR2 as YFSETQ. CDR3 DNA: TGCGCCAGCAGCTATAGAGGGATGTCCTACGAGCAGTACTTC. As protein: CASSYRGMSYEQYF. The full variable domain, completed using reference TRBV5-1 and TRBJ2-7, is KAGVTQTPRYLIKTRGQQVTLSCSPISGHRSVSWYQQTPGQGLQFLFEYFSETQRNKGNFPGRFSGRQFSNSRSEMNVSTLELGDSALYLCASSYRGMSYEQYFGPGTRLTVT.

CDR3 in amino acids: CASSLGPGGRAGANVLTF. CDR3 nucleotides: TGTGCCAGCAGCTTGGGGCCAGGGGGCCGAGCTGGGGCCAACGTCCTGACTTTC. The chain combines TRBV5-4 with TRBJ2-6, with 8 nucleotides matching TRBD1. CDR1 and CDR2 (germline): SGHNT, YYREEE (reference sequence). This CDR3 comprises 18 residues. Trimming took 0 bases from V and 2 from J; bases not matched to a gene: 7.

V gene TRBV4-1 combines with J gene TRBJ2-3; TRBD2 matches at 13 bases. V gave up 3 bases and J gave up 4 bases; unmatched junction bases: 4. The germline CDR1 and CDR2 sequences are MGHRA and YSYEKL. The CDR3 contains 16 residues. CDR3 nucleotides: TGCGCCAGCAGCCACAGGACTAGCGGGAGTTCAGATACGCAGTATTTT. It codes for CASSHRTSGSSDTQYF.

The rearrangement joins TRBV5-6 to TRBJ1-1; D is uncertain. Germline V gene lookup returns CDR1 SGHDT and CDR2 YYEEEE. The CDR3 covers 14 residues. V dropped 0 bases and J dropped 3 bases, with 9 bases sitting between them. The CDR3 bases are TGTGCCAGCAGCTTGGGGCTTGGGGACACTGAAGCTTTCTTT. Protein sequence: CASSLGLGDTEAFF.

This chain joins TRBV2 and TRBJ1-2, with 8 nucleotides matching TRBD1. J gave up 0 bases and V 5 bases, and 14 bases lay outside the gene matches. CDR1 and CDR2 from the germline V gene are SNHLY and FYNNEI. The CDR3 contains 18 residues. CDR3 amino acids: CASSPQGEGALANYGYTF. The CDR3 DNA follows: TGTGCCAGCAGTCCACAGGGGGAAGGGGCCTTAGCTAACTATGGCTACACCTTC.

The V call is TRBV14, the J call TRBJ2-7; TRBD2 aligns across 9 bases. CDR1 SGHDN and CDR2 FVKESK come from the germline V gene. V trimming: 1 base; J trimming: 1 base; junction bases outside the gene matches: 8. The length of the CDR3 is 17 residues. The CDR3 region is CASSQVSEREVSYEQYF. In DNA form, the CDR3 reads TGTGCCAGCAGCCAAGTATCGGAGCGGGAGGTTTCCTACGAGCAGTACTTC.

This clone was seen just once. The CDR3 nucleotides read TGTGCCAGCAGTCTGGCAGATTTAAACATTCAGTACTTC. Protein product: CASSLADLNIQYF. The chain links TRBV25-1 to TRBJ2-4, with D hard to call. The CDR3 covers 13 residues. V lost 5 bases to trimming and J lost 6 bases, with 11 bases between them. Germline assignment: CDR1 MGHDK and CDR2 SYGVNS.

The chain has TRBV5-1 and TRBJ1-1; D is perhaps TRBD1 (6 bases). CDR1 and CDR2 from the germline V gene are SGHRS and YFSETQ. This CDR3 spans 14 amino acids. V was shortened by 1 base and J by 2 bases, with 9 bases between the two germline ends. The CDR3 here is CASSLKQGNTEAFF. The CDR3 DNA reads as TGCGCCAGCAGCTTGAAACAGGGTAACACTGAAGCTTTCTTT.

The gene calls are TRBV6-5 and TRBJ1-5, with a possible D match to TRBD1 (5 bases). Trimming took 4 bases from V and 0 from J, leaving 10 bases between them. The CDR3 is made up of 15 amino acids. The germline V gene has CDR1 MNHEY and CDR2 SVGAGI. The CDR3 sequence: CASSSGRYSNQPQHF. The CDR3 DNA sequence: TGTGCCAGCAGTTCGGGACGGTATAGCAATCAGCCCCAGCATTTT.

The J gene is TRBJ2-7, the V gene TRBV11-2; D not certain. V lost 3 bases, J lost 0 bases, and 12 bases lay in between. There are 15 residues in the CDR3. CDR1 SGHAT and CDR2 FQNNGV come from the germline V gene. The CDR3 nucleotides read TGTGCCAGCAGCTTCTTACGGTTCAGCTCCTACGAGCAGTACTTC. It encodes CASSFLRFSSYEQYF.